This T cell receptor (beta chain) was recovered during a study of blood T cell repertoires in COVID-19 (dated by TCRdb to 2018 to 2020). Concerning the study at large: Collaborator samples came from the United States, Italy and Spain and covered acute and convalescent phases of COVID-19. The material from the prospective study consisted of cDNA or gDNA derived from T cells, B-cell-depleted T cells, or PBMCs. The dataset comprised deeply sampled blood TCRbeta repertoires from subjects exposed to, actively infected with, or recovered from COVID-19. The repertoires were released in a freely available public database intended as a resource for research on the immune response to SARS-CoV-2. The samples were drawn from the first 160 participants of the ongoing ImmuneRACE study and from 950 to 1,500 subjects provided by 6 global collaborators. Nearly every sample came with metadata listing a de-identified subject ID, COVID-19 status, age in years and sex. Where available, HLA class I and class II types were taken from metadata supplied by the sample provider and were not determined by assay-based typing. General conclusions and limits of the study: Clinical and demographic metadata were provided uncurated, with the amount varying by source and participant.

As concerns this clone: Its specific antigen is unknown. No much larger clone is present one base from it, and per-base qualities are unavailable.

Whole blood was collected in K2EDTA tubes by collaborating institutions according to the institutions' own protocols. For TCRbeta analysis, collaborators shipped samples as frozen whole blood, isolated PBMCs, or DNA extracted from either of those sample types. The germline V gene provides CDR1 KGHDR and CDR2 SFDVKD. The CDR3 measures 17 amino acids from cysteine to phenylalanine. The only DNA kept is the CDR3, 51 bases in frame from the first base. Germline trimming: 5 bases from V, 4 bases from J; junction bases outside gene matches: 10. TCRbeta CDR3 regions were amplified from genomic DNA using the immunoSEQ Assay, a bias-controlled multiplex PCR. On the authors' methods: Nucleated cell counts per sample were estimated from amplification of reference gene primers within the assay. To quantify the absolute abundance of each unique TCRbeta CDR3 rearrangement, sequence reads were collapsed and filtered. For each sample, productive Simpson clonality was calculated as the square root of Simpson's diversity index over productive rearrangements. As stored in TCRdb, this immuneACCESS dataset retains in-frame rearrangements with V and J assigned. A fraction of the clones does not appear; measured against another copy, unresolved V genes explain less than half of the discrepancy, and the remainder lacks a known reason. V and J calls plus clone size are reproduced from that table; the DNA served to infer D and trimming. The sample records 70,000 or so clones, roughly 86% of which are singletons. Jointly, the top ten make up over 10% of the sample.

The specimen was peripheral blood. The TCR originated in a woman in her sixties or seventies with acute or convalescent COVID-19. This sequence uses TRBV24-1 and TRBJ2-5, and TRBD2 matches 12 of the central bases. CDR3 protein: CATSARGLAGGLETQYF. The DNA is TGTGCCACCAGTGCCCGAGGCCTAGCGGGGGGGCTAGAGACCCAGTACTTC.